This T cell receptor (beta chain) is drawn from a study of blood T cell repertoires in COVID-19. In the study overall: Specimens from acute and convalescent COVID-19 originated in the United States, Italy and Spain.

Seattle participants joined during active infection and were tracked over time. Produced via immunoSEQ multiplex PCR; TCRdb's table is partial and in-frame only. The table has 250,000 to 350,000 clones, approximately 84% seen once. Trimming pared 1 base from V and 1 base from J, leaving 14 bases between. CDR3 length: 17 amino acids. CDR1 is LNHDA, CDR2 SQIVND, per germline (reference sequence). The source is a human donor with COVID-19, enrolled during active disease. The donor label of this sample is uncertain. The V call is TRBV19, the J call TRBJ2-1, with D perhaps matching TRBD2 (6 bases). Sequencing was carried out using peripheral blood. The CDR3 here is CASSIGRGTPSYNEQFF. The CDR3 nucleotides read TGTGCCAGTAGTATAGGGAGGGGCACCCCTTCCTACAATGAGCAGTTCTTC.